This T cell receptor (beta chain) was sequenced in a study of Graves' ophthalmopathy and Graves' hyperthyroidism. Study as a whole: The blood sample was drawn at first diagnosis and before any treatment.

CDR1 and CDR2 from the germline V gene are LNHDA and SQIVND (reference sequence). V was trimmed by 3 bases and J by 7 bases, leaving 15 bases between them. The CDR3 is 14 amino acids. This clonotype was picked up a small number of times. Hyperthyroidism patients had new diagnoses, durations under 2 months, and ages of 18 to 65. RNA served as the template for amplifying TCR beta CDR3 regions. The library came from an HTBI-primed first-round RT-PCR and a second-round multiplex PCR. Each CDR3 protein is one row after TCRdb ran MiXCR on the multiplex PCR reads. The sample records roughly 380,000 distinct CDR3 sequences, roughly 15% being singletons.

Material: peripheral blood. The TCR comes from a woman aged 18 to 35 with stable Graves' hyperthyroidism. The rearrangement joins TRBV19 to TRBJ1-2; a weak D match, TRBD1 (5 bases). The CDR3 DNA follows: TGTGCCAGTAGTATTCCGGGACCCTGGGGTGGCTACACCTTC. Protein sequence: CASSIPGPWGGYTF. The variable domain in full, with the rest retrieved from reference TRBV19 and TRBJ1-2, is DGGITQSPKYLFRKEGQNVTLSCEQNLNHDAMYWYRQDPGQGLRLIYYSQIVNDFQKGDIAEGYSVSREKKESFPLTVTSAQKNPTAFYLCASSIPGPWGGYTFGSGTRLTVV.